The 14 T cell receptor beta chains below come from one sample, sequenced in a study of T cell repertoires in cytomegalovirus infection. TCRdb called the reads again in MiXCR, with one record for every CDR3 protein. The sample contains about 440,000 distinct CDR3 sequences, under 40% of which appear only once. The source material was PBMCs. These TCRs come from a human donor in good health (CMV status not recorded). Some clones in this sample may be carry-over from other donors' samples.

Concerning this clonotype itself: This may stem from a read error, because a much larger clone lies one nucleotide away. The chain links TRBV7-2 to TRBJ1-5; D is perhaps TRBD1 (6 bases). Germline-derived CDR1 and CDR2 are SGHTA and FQGNSA. This CDR3 contains 16 residues. CDR3 DNA: TGTGCCAGCAGATTAGCGGGGGGGGCAGGGAATCAGCCCCAGCATTTT. It specifies CASRLAGGAGNQPQHF.

This clonotype occurred a few times. This chain connects TRBV2 to TRBJ2-2, with TRBD1 as a possible D gene (6 bases). Trimming pared 4 bases from V and 1 base from J, leaving 10 bases between. Germline assignment: CDR1 SNHLY and CDR2 FYNNEI. The CDR3 has 15 amino acids. DNA for the CDR3: TGTGCCAGCAGTGTAACAGGGAGGAACACCGGGGAGCTGTTTTTT. Its translation is CASSVTGRNTGELFF.

This clonotype showed up just a few times. V gene TRBV20-1 combines with J gene TRBJ2-2, with D perhaps matching TRBD1 (5 bases). The germline V and J ends were trimmed by 3 bases and 6 bases, with 8 bases remaining between them. The CDR3 totals 12 residues. Germline values: CDR1 DFQATT, CDR2 SNEGSKA (reference sequence). The DNA for the CDR3 is TGCAGTGCTAGCCAGGGCTCCGGGGAGCTGTTTTTT. Translation: CSASQGSGELFF.

The chain has TRBV5-6 and TRBJ1-5, with D perhaps TRBD1 (6 bases). The V gene lost 7 bases and the J gene lost 3 bases, with 14 bases spanning the gap. Looked up from germline, CDR1 is SGHDT and CDR2 is YYEEEE. The CDR3 is 14 residues long. The DNA for the CDR3 is TGTGCCAGCCGCTCCGGGACAATCAATCAGCCCCAGCATTTT. This gives the protein CASRSGTINQPQHF. Full variable domain (outside the CDR3, taken from reference TRBV5-6 and TRBJ1-5): DAGVTQSPTHLIKTRGQQVTLRCSPKSGHDTVSWYQQALGQGPQFIFQYYEEEERQRGNFPDRFSGHQFPNYSSELNVNALLLGDSALYLCASRSGTINQPQHFGDGTRLSIL.

Many counts were recorded for this clonotype. The gene calls are TRBV7-6 and TRBJ1-1; 8 nucleotides align to TRBD1. The germline V gene has CDR1 SGHVS and CDR2 FNYEAQ. Trimming took 5 bases from V and 6 from J; bases not matched to a gene: 8. The CDR3 runs 14 residues. The CDR3 DNA follows: TGTGCCAGCAGCCCTGGACAGGGAGGCTCTGAAGCTTTCTTT. This translates into CASSPGQGGSEAFF.

Notes on this clonotype: Given a much more abundant clone one base away, this may be a read error. The chain employs TRBV7-2 and TRBJ2-7; perhaps TRBD2 as D (6 bases). V lost 4 bases and J 3 bases, leaving 13 bases between the germline ends. This CDR3 spans 14 amino acids. Germline loops: CDR1 SGHTA, CDR2 FQGNSA. The CDR3 here is CASSSHGGNYEQYF. The CDR3 region has the DNA TGTGCCAGCAGCTCGCATGGGGGGAACTACGAGCAGTACTTC.

This chain joins TRBV4-1 and TRBJ2-7; no clear D. Germline assignment: CDR1 MGHRA and CDR2 YSYEKL. Trimming took off 1 base at V and 0 bases at J, with 10 bases between the two ends. This CDR3 has 15 residues. As DNA, the CDR3 is TGCGCCAGCAGCCAAGGTCCAGAATCCTCCTACGAGCAGTACTTC. It codes for CASSQGPESSYEQYF.

This clonotype was found a few times. The chain combines TRBV6-2 or TRBV6-3 with TRBJ2-2, with 11 nucleotides matching TRBD1. Per the germline V gene, CDR1 is MNHEY and CDR2 is SVGEGT. The CDR3 has 16 amino acids. The J segment lost 3 bases and the V segment lost 6 bases, leaving 6 bases of the junction unmatched. The CDR3 DNA sequence: TGTGCCAGCAGCCGAGGGACAGGGGGATACACCGGGGAGCTGTTTTTT. Protein sequence: CASSRGTGGYTGELFF.

This chain joins TRBV28 and TRBJ2-5; TRBD2 might be the D (6 bases). The V gene lost 3 bases and the J gene lost 5 bases, with 19 bases spanning the gap. CDR3 length equals 16 residues. Germline CDR1 MDHEN, CDR2 SYDVKM. The CDR3 nucleotides read TGTGCCAGCAGTTTGGCGGGGCCCCCCCGGTTCGAGACCCAGTACTTC. Protein product: CASSLAGPPRFETQYF.

V and J are TRBV7-3 and TRBJ1-1; D is perhaps TRBD1 (5 bases). The V end was cut by 5 bases, the J end by 2 bases, with 9 bases between. The length of the CDR3 is 13 residues. Germline values: CDR1 SGHTA, CDR2 FQGTGA. The CDR3 loop reads CASSAQGNTEAFF. The CDR3 DNA is TGTGCCAGCAGCGCCCAGGGTAACACTGAAGCTTTCTTT.

This clonotype was detected many times. The CDR3 protein is CASRGAGTGELFF. In DNA form, the CDR3 reads TGTGCCAGCCGGGGGGCAGGCACCGGGGAGCTGTTTTTT. The chain joins TRBV7-8 to TRBJ2-2, with a tentative D call TRBD2 (7 bases). V was clipped by 8 bases and J by 4 bases, with 11 bases between them. Germline V gene lookup returns CDR1 SGHVS and CDR2 FQNEAQ. This CDR3 has 13 amino acids.

The chain carries TRBV11-2 and TRBJ1-1; D might be TRBD1 (5 bases). The germline gives CDR1 SGHAT, CDR2 FQNNGV. The CDR3 extends over 17 amino acids. V was trimmed by 2 bases and J by 6 bases, leaving 22 bases between them. CDR3 sequence reads: CASSLNSRAGRGAEAFF. For the CDR3, the DNA is TGTGCCAGCAGCTTAAACTCTCGGGCAGGGAGAGGGGCTGAAGCTTTCTTT.

This clonotype came up a few times. This chain connects TRBV28 to TRBJ2-1; 8 nucleotides line up with TRBD2. The J segment lost 7 bases and the V segment lost 1 base, leaving 6 bases of the junction unmatched. The CDR3 is made up of 15 amino acids. Germline CDR1 is MDHEN and CDR2 is SYDVKM. The CDR3 DNA is TGTGCCAGCAGTTTATTGGCGGGGGGCCAAAATGAGCAGTTCTTC. Translated: CASSLLAGGQNEQFF.

The chain links TRBV28 to TRBJ2-1, with 8 bases matching TRBD2. CDR3 length: 16 residues. Germline CDR1 and CDR2: MDHEN and SYDVKM. Unmatched junction bases numbered 15, after V lost 6 bases and J lost 8 bases. The CDR3 region is CASSLAGGAVWDEQFF. CDR3 DNA sequence: TGTGCCAGCAGCCTTGCCGGGGGGGCGGTTTGGGATGAGCAGTTCTTC.